Each of the 24 T cell receptor beta chains below was sequenced from the same sample in a study of PD-L1 blockade in urothelial cancer. Time point indicated: pretreatment peripheral blood. Method: immunoSEQ multiplex PCR; TCRdb's copy keeps in-frame clones and lacks some. The sample contains about 63,000 clones, around 81% of which appear only once. The sample in question was PBMCs, obtained around atezolizumab (anti-PD-L1) treatment. These TCRs come from a man aged 65-85 years with urothelial cancer.

This chain joins TRBV28 and TRBJ2-5; a possible D gene is TRBD1 (7 bases). CDR1 is MDHEN and CDR2 is SYDVKM in the germline V gene. V dropped 3 bases and J dropped 4 bases, with 15 bases sitting between them. The CDR3 is made up of 15 amino acids. DNA for the CDR3: TGTGCCAGCAGTTTGGGGCAGGGGGGAGGAGAGACCCAGTACTTC. It encodes CASSLGQGGGETQYF.

The V call is TRBV10-3, the J call TRBJ1-1; no clear D. V was trimmed by 0 bases and J by 1 base, leaving 12 bases between them. The length of the CDR3 is 16 residues. Germline CDR1 reads ENHRY; CDR2 reads SYGVKD. CDR3 amino acids: CAISESTQYPNTEAFF. CDR3 DNA sequence: TGTGCCATCAGTGAGTCGACTCAGTATCCGAACACTGAAGCTTTCTTT.

V and J are TRBV5-4 and TRBJ2-2, with 16 nucleotides matching TRBD2. Germline V CDR1 and CDR2: SGHNT, YYREEE (reference sequence). V lost 3 bases to trimming and J lost 4 bases; unmatched junction nucleotides: 6. The CDR3 extends over 18 amino acids. CDR3 in DNA: TGTGCCAGCAGCTCCGGGACTAGCGGGAGGGCCGTCACCGGGGAGCTGTTTTTT. This encodes CASSSGTSGRAVTGELFF.

The chain combines TRBV2 with TRBJ1-2; TRBD1 agrees at 8 bases. This CDR3 contains 13 residues. V dropped 4 bases and J dropped 6; count of bases not matched to a gene: 4. Germline values: CDR1 SNHLY, CDR2 FYNNEI. DNA for the CDR3: TGTGCCAGCAGTGTCGGACAGGGCCATGGCTACACCTTC. This gives the protein CASSVGQGHGYTF.

The sample holds a few counts of this clone. V usage is TRBV2 and J usage is TRBJ1-4; D ambiguous. The length of the CDR3 is 12 residues. Between the trimmed V and J ends, which lost 4 bases and 8 bases, there was a span of 8 bases. From germline, CDR1 is SNHLY and CDR2 FYNNEI. CDR3 protein: CASSGAGEKLFF. The CDR3 nucleotides read TGTGCCAGCAGTGGGGCTGGCGAAAAACTGTTTTTT.

This clone was counted once. The chain employs TRBV5-1 and TRBJ2-1, with TRBD2 matching over 16 bases. CDR3 length: 17 amino acids. V shed 4 bases, J shed 6 bases, and the junction held 7 bases outside the gene matches. Germline CDR1 is SGHRS and CDR2 is YFSETQ. CDR3 loop: CASSPGLAGGRANEQFF. The CDR3 DNA is TGCGCCAGCAGCCCGGGACTAGCGGGAGGGCGTGCCAATGAGCAGTTCTTC.

V gene TRBV28 combines with J gene TRBJ2-3; 7 bases align to TRBD2. The germline V gene encodes CDR1 MDHEN and CDR2 SYDVKM. With V trimmed by 8 bases and J by 1 base, 12 bases remained unmatched. The CDR3 runs 16 residues. The CDR3 region is CASRDESAGGTDTQYF. The DNA of the CDR3 is TGTGCCAGCCGGGACGAGAGTGCGGGGGGCACAGATACGCAGTATTTT.

The chain joins TRBV7-9 to TRBJ2-3, with 10 bases aligning to TRBD2. V lost 0 bases to trimming and J lost 4 bases; unmatched junction nucleotides: 7. In germline, CDR1 is SEHNR, CDR2 FQNEAQ (reference sequence). This CDR3 is built from 17 residues. The CDR3 sequence is CASSLALVLAGADTQYF. DNA for the CDR3: TGTGCCAGCAGCTTAGCGCTGGTTCTAGCGGGAGCAGATACGCAGTATTTT.

The chain links TRBV10-3 to TRBJ1-2, with D possibly being TRBD1 (6 bases). Trimming pared 4 bases from V and 1 base from J, leaving 10 bases between. The CDR3 contains 14 residues. Germline V gives CDR1 ENHRY, CDR2 SYGVKD. The CDR3 loop reads CAISGRQDNYGYTF. CDR3 DNA sequence: TGTGCCATCAGTGGACGACAGGATAACTATGGCTACACCTTC.

V usage is TRBV7-9 and J usage is TRBJ1-1, with TRBD1 as a possible D gene (5 bases). Germline values: CDR1 SEHNR, CDR2 FQNEAQ (reference sequence). CDR3 size: 13 residues. Trimming removed 8 bases from V and 1 base from J, with 11 bases in between. CDR3 in amino acids: CASVSTGNTEAFF. The CDR3 DNA follows: TGTGCCAGCGTTTCAACAGGGAACACTGAAGCTTTCTTT.

This chain links TRBV5-1 with TRBJ1-1; D is uncertain. The CDR3 is 15 residues long. V lost 3 bases and J 1 base, leaving 13 bases between the germline ends. Germline V gene data show CDR1 as SGHRS and CDR2 as YFSETQ. DNA for the CDR3: TGCGCCAGCAGCTCGTCCCTCGAGAGGAACACTGAAGCTTTCTTT. It codes for CASSSSLERNTEAFF.

J is TRBJ2-5 and V is TRBV29-1; D might be TRBD1 (5 bases). CDR1 is SQVTM and CDR2 is ANQGSEA in the germline V gene. Trimming left V 4 bases short and J 2 bases short, with 17 bases between. CDR3 length equals 15 residues. The CDR3 DNA is TGCAGCGTTGGAGGTGGGGCAGGGCTTCAAGAGACCCAGTACTTC. It specifies CSVGGGAGLQETQYF.

The CDR3 DNA reads as TGTGCCATCTCCCGAAGCCTCGGGACTAGCGGGCACAATGAGCAGTTCTTC. It codes for CAISRSLGTSGHNEQFF. The chain has TRBV10-3 and TRBJ2-1, with 12 bases fitting TRBD2. Per the germline V gene, CDR1 is ENHRY and CDR2 is SYGVKD. After removal of 8 bases from V and 5 bases from J, the junction contained 13 bases not matched to a gene. This CDR3 is 17 amino acids long.

This chain connects TRBV7-2 to TRBJ1-1; D unclear. The CDR3 is 14 amino acids. Looked up from germline, CDR1 is SGHTA and CDR2 is FQGNSA. The V end was cut by 5 bases, the J end by 0 bases, with 10 bases between. The CDR3 here is CASSNPGLNTEAFF. In DNA form, the CDR3 reads TGTGCCAGCAGCAACCCCGGTCTGAACACTGAAGCTTTCTTT.

The rearrangement links TRBV5-1 to TRBJ2-7, with 8 nucleotides matching TRBD1. Trimming at V came to 3 bases and at J to 8 bases, leaving 10 bases not matched to a gene. The CDR3 spans 14 residues. The germline gives CDR1 SGHRS, CDR2 YFSETQ. As DNA, the CDR3 is TGCGCCAGCAGCTCAGGACAGGGCCTTACCCAGCAGTACTTC. Its translation: CASSSGQGLTQQYF.

The V gene is TRBV7-6, the J gene TRBJ2-7; 8 bases align to TRBD2. The CDR3 runs to 15 residues. Germline CDR1 and CDR2: SGHVS and FNYEAQ. V lost 0 bases, J lost 2 bases, and 3 bases stayed unmatched. In nucleotides, the CDR3 is TGTGCCAGCAGCTTAGCGTCGGGAGGGCCCTACGAGCAGTACTTC. Its protein is CASSLASGGPYEQYF.

The chain employs TRBV2 and TRBJ1-1, with D unclear. The germline V gene encodes CDR1 SNHLY and CDR2 FYNNEI. CDR3 size: 12 residues. Deletions cut 3 bases from V and 7 bases from J, with 9 bases between. As DNA, the CDR3 is TGTGCCAGCAGTGACCCCAGCGTTGAAGCTTTCTTT. Protein sequence: CASSDPSVEAFF.

J is TRBJ1-5 and V is TRBV30; D unresolved. The CDR3 loop spans 13 amino acids. Germline values: CDR1 GTSNPN, CDR2 SVGIG (reference sequence). V lost 1 base and J lost 5, with 9 bases in between. In DNA, the CDR3 is TGTGCCTGGAGTGCGGGGTTTGATCAGCCCCAGCATTTT. Translation gives CAWSAGFDQPQHF.

The V and J genes are TRBV10-1 and TRBJ1-1; D is unclear. Trimming left V 0 bases short and J 1 base short, with 6 bases between. CDR3 length equals 14 residues. Per the germline V gene, CDR1 is WNHNN and CDR2 is SYGVQD (reference sequence). CDR3 region: CASSESTGNTEAFF. CDR3 coding DNA: TGCGCCAGCAGTGAGTCGACGGGGAACACTGAAGCTTTCTTT.

The J gene is TRBJ1-1, the V gene TRBV28; TRBD1 might be the D (5 bases). From germline, CDR1 is MDHEN and CDR2 SYDVKM. Trimming shortened V by 2 bases and J by 1 base, and 5 bases separated the two germline ends. The CDR3 covers 13 residues. This CDR3 is CASSLQGNTEAFF. In nucleotides, the CDR3 is TGTGCCAGCAGTTTACAGGGGAACACTGAAGCTTTCTTT.

The chain links TRBV5-1 to TRBJ2-7, with a possible D match to TRBD1 (5 bases). The CDR3 is 14 amino acids. Germline CDR1 and CDR2: SGHRS and YFSETQ. V was cut by 3 bases and J by 2 bases, with 12 bases left in between. The CDR3 nucleotides read TGCGCCAGCAGCTCTACAGGACCGACCTACGAGCAGTACTTC. Protein product: CASSSTGPTYEQYF.

The chain carries TRBV5-4 and TRBJ2-3; possibly TRBD2 for D (6 bases). The CDR3 is 14 amino acids. Germline CDR1 SGHNT, CDR2 YYREEE (reference sequence). Trimming took off 6 bases at V and 5 bases at J, with 16 bases between the two ends. CDR3 sequence reads: CASIAFPGGDTQYF. Written as DNA, the CDR3 is TGTGCCAGCATCGCATTCCCCGGGGGAGATACGCAGTATTTT. Full variable domain (missing parts from reference TRBV5-4 and TRBJ2-3): ETGVTQSPTHLIKTRGQQVTLRCSSQSGHNTVSWYQQALGQGPQFIFQYYREEENGRGNFPPRFSGLQFPNYSSELNVNALELDDSALYLCASIAFPGGDTQYFGPGTRLTVL.

The rearrangement uses TRBV5-5 and TRBJ2-7; 7 bases agree with TRBD1. Germline assignment: CDR1 SGHKS and CDR2 YYEKEE (reference sequence). The CDR3 is 15 amino acids. The ends lost 5 bases at V and 2 bases at J; junction bases unmatched: 10. CDR3 sequence (DNA): TGTGCCAGCAGTTTTACCCTCACAGGGGCCTACGAGCAGTACTTC. Its protein is CASSFTLTGAYEQYF.

The CDR3 here is CASSLELGTGVTYEQYF. The CDR3 nucleotides are TGCGCCAGCAGCTTGGAGCTTGGGACAGGGGTAACCTACGAGCAGTACTTC. This chain joins TRBV5-1 and TRBJ2-7; TRBD1 aligns across 10 bases. There are 17 residues in the CDR3. V trimming: 0 bases; J trimming: 2 bases; junction bases outside the gene matches: 8. CDR1 is SGHRS and CDR2 is YFSETQ in the germline V gene.